This T cell receptor beta chain was sequenced for a study of cytomegalovirus exposure and HLA in healthy donors. Study conclusions and caveats: Most TCR sequences were rare, but some public TCRs occurred in many donors. The CMV antigen specificity of a few CMV-associated chains was confirmed through in vitro analysis. Cytomegalovirus status, reportedly, was diagnosed with high specificity and sensitivity by the classifier. Later, an analysis found that TCR clusters from the first cohort tended to co-occur in the roughly 120 validation repertoires.

Comments on this clone: Its antigen is unknown.

Sequencing used immunoSEQ multiplex PCR; TCRdb keeps in-frame clones, though not all of them. The sample records fewer than 350,000 clones, more than 75% being singletons. The sequenced material came from PBMCs. The receptor was derived from a woman between 18 and 29 years old in good health and CMV-seronegative.

The CDR3: CASSATSGTYNEQFF. The CDR3, as DNA: TGCGCCAGCAGCGCCACTAGCGGAACCTACAATGAGCAGTTCTTC. The rearrangement uses TRBV5-1 and TRBJ2-1; 8 nucleotides agree with TRBD2. CDR1 is SGHRS, CDR2 YFSETQ, per germline. The V segment lost 4 bases and the J segment 2 bases; nucleotides outside the gene matches: 5. This CDR3 contains 15 residues. Looking up the rest from reference TRBV5-1 and TRBJ2-1 gives the full variable domain: KAGVTQTPRYLIKTRGQQVTLSCSPISGHRSVSWYQQTPGQGLQFLFEYFSETQRNKGNFPGRFSGRQFSNSRSEMNVSTLELGDSALYLCASSATSGTYNEQFFGPGTRLTVL.